The 26 T cell receptor beta chains below were found in one sample sequenced in a study of blood T cell repertoires in COVID-19. Clones were read by immunoSEQ multiplex PCR, and TCRdb kept only the in-frame ones, dropping some. The profile shows 250,000 to 350,000 clones, 70% to 90% of them singletons. The sample taken for sequencing was peripheral blood. These receptors all come from an older woman with COVID-19, enrolled during active disease.

The V gene is TRBV12-1, the J gene TRBJ2-7; the table's D call, TRBD2, was not checked against the DNA. TRBV12-1 counts as a pseudogene. This CDR3 comprises 21 residues. The CDR3 DNA is TGTGCCAGCAGCTTTGCGACGAGTCGGACTAGCGGGGGCCGCCCCTCCTACGAGCAGTACTTC. Amino acids: CASSFATSRTSGGRPSYEQYF.

This clone appeared once. The V and J genes are TRBV7-8 and TRBJ1-4, with D perhaps matching TRBD1 (5 bases). CDR1 is SGHVS and CDR2 is FQNEAQ in the germline V gene. There are 13 residues in the CDR3. Between the trimmed V and J ends, which lost 1 base and 8 bases, there was a span of 8 bases. The CDR3 is CASSLDRQEKLFF. The CDR3 DNA is TGTGCCAGCAGCTTAGACCGACAGGAAAAACTGTTTTTT. Full variable domain (rest looked up from reference TRBV7-8 and TRBJ1-4): GAGVSQSPRYKVAKRGQDVALRCDPISGHVSLFWYQQALGQGPEFLTYFQNEAQLDKSGLPSDRFFAERPEGSVSTLKIQRTQQEDSAVYLCASSLDRQEKLFFGSGTQLSVL.

This chain uses TRBV9 with TRBJ1-6; 7 bases fit TRBD1. Germline lookup yields CDR1 SGDLS and CDR2 YYNGEE. There are 13 residues in the CDR3. V dropped 7 bases and J dropped 7; count of bases not matched to a gene: 5. The CDR3 reads CASAGQVNSPLHF. In nucleotides, the CDR3 is TGTGCCAGCGCCGGACAGGTGAATTCACCCCTCCACTTT.

This chain uses TRBV2 with TRBJ2-1; D remains ambiguous. CDR3 length: 10 residues. The V and J ends lost 6 bases and 10 bases respectively, with 7 bases between them. Germline V gene lookup returns CDR1 SNHLY and CDR2 FYNNEI. The chain's CDR3 is CASSMREQFF. In nucleotides, the CDR3 is TGTGCCAGCAGCATGCGGGAGCAGTTCTTC.

J is TRBJ2-7 and V is TRBV5-4, with 8 nucleotides matching TRBD1. V shed 4 bases and J 3 bases; nucleotides not matched to a gene: 3. This CDR3 is built from 13 residues. Germline V gene data show CDR1 as SGHNT and CDR2 as YYREEE (reference sequence). CDR3 loop: CASSTQGVYEQYF. As DNA, the CDR3 is TGTGCCAGCAGCACACAGGGGGTCTACGAGCAGTACTTC.

The chain couples TRBV5-6 to TRBJ2-5, with TRBD2 identical over 16 bases. Germline CDR1 reads SGHDT; CDR2 reads YYEEEE. CDR3 size: 16 residues. V lost 4 bases to trimming and J lost 5 bases; unmatched junction nucleotides: 5. The CDR3 nucleotides read TGTGCCAGCAGCGCGGGACTAGCGGGGGGGCAGGAGACCCAGTACTTC. It specifies CASSAGLAGGQETQYF.

CDR3 bases: TGTGCCAGCAGCCAAGTCTGCGGGGGTATAAGAAAGACCCAGTACTTC. It specifies CASSQVCGGIRKTQYF. This chain connects TRBV3-1 (or the pseudogene TRBV3-2) to TRBJ2-5; 7 nucleotides agree with TRBD2. The CDR3 length is 16 residues. The trim removed 1 base at V and 6 bases at J, leaving 11 bases unmatched. Germline V gives CDR1 LGHDT, CDR2 YNNKEL (reference sequence).

At least ten counts were recorded for this clone. The chain uses TRBV11-2 and TRBJ1-6; 8 nucleotides agree with TRBD1. This CDR3 has 18 amino acids. J was trimmed by 0 bases and V by 4 bases; bases with no gene match: 8. Looked up from germline, CDR1 is SGHAT and CDR2 is FQNNGV. CDR3 DNA: TGTGCCAGCAGCTCTCTCCGGACAGGGAGCTCCTATAATTCACCCCTCCACTTT. This gives the protein CASSSLRTGSSYNSPLHF.

The V gene is TRBV2, the J gene TRBJ1-2, with a tentative D call TRBD1 (5 bases). Germline V gene sequence: CDR1 SNHLY, CDR2 FYNNEI. Deletions cut 5 bases from V and 1 base from J, with 17 bases between. The CDR3 consists of 16 residues. For the CDR3, the DNA is TGTGCCAGCAGTCCCTATGGACAATTAAATAACTATGGCTACACCTTC. Translating it yields CASSPYGQLNNYGYTF. Drawing the rest from reference TRBV2 and TRBJ1-2, the complete variable domain is EPEVTQTPSHQVTQMGQEVILRCVPISNHLYFYWYRQILGQKVEFLVSFYNNEISEKSEIFDDQFSVERPDGSNFTLKIRSTKLEDSAMYFCASSPYGQLNNYGYTFGSGTRLTVV.

This chain uses TRBV6-5 with TRBJ2-7; TRBD2 aligns across 8 bases. CDR1 and CDR2 (germline): MNHEY, SVGAGI. V shed 6 bases, J shed 7 bases, and the junction held 14 bases outside the gene matches. The CDR3 is made up of 15 amino acids. The CDR3 bases are TGTGCCAGCAGCCGGCCGGGACTAGAACTTCAGGAGCAGTACTTC. Protein: CASSRPGLELQEQYF.

V usage is TRBV24-1 and J usage is TRBJ2-3; D is perhaps TRBD1 (6 bases). Between the trimmed V and J ends, which lost 3 bases and 6 bases, there was a span of 18 bases. Germline V CDR1 and CDR2: KGHDR, SFDVKD. The CDR3 spans 16 residues. The CDR3 DNA sequence: TGTGCCACCAGTGATCGGGGCAGGGGTGGTAAGGATACGCAGTATTTT. Translation: CATSDRGRGGKDTQYF.

The rearrangement links TRBV7-9 to TRBJ1-5; D may be TRBD1 (5 bases). This CDR3 region has 17 residues. V shed 2 bases and J shed 1 base, with 15 bases lying between them. Germline-derived CDR1 and CDR2 are SEHNR and FQNEAQ (reference sequence). The CDR3 is CASSLIGRGGSNQPQHF. The CDR3 bases are TGTGCCAGCAGCTTAATAGGACGGGGGGGGAGCAATCAGCCCCAGCATTTT.

The chain combines TRBV28 with TRBJ2-1, with TRBD2 matching 7 bases. The CDR3 has 14 amino acids. Germline V CDR1 and CDR2: MDHEN, SYDVKM. Trimming took 7 bases from V and 6 from J; bases not matched to a gene: 9. The CDR3 here is CASNMGGRLNEQFF. DNA of the CDR3: TGTGCCAGCAACATGGGAGGGCGCCTCAATGAGCAGTTCTTC. The variable domain in full, completed from reference TRBV28 and TRBJ2-1, reads DVKVTQSSRYLVKRTGEKVFLECVQDMDHENMFWYRQDPGLGLRLIYFSYDVKMKEKGDIPEGYSVSREKKERFSLILESASTNQTSMYLCASNMGGRLNEQFFGPGTRLTVL.

In this sample, this clone turned up a few times. The rearrangement joins TRBV11-1 to TRBJ2-7, with a possible D match to TRBD2 (7 bases). Trimming cost V 1 base and J 6 bases, with 16 bases left between them. CDR1 and CDR2 from the germline V gene are SGHAT and FQDESV (reference sequence). The CDR3 is 15 residues long. Here the CDR3 reads CASSLGNGGRVEQYF. The CDR3 DNA reads TGTGCCAGCAGCTTAGGGAACGGGGGGCGCGTCGAGCAGTACTTC.

CDR3 sequence (DNA): TGTGCCAGCAGTCGACAGACGATGAACACTGAAGCTTTCTTT. As protein: CASSRQTMNTEAFF. This chain uses TRBV27 with TRBJ1-1, with D tentatively TRBD1 (5 bases). Germline V gene sequence: CDR1 MNHEY, CDR2 SMNVEV (reference sequence). This CDR3 comprises 14 residues. Trimming removed 5 bases from V and 0 bases from J, with 10 bases in between.

The chain carries TRBV9 and TRBJ2-7; 9 nucleotides match TRBD1. Germline assignment: CDR1 SGDLS and CDR2 YYNGEE. Unmatched junction bases numbered 7, after V lost 4 bases and J lost 2 bases. The CDR3 runs to 15 residues. The CDR3 nucleotides read TGTGCCAGCAGCCCTAGGACAGGGGACCCCTACGAGCAGTACTTC. It encodes CASSPRTGDPYEQYF. Full variable domain (missing parts from reference TRBV9 and TRBJ2-7): DSGVTQTPKHLITATGQRVTLRCSPRSGDLSVYWYQQSLDQGLQFLIQYYNGEERAKGNILERFSAQQFPDLHSELNLSSLELGDSALYFCASSPRTGDPYEQYFGPGTRLTVT.

The chain combines TRBV19 with TRBJ2-1, with 9 bases aligning to TRBD2. The germline gives CDR1 LNHDA, CDR2 SQIVND (reference sequence). With 7 bases clipped from V and 6 bases from J, the junction kept 10 bases outside the gene matches. The CDR3 is 15 residues long. The DNA of the CDR3 is TGTGCCAGTACCTTAAGCGGGGGGCCTCGCAATGAGCAGTTCTTC. Amino acid sequence: CASTLSGGPRNEQFF. Together with reference TRBV19 and TRBJ2-1, the CDR3 gives the full variable domain: DGGITQSPKYLFRKEGQNVTLSCEQNLNHDAMYWYRQDPGQGLRLIYYSQIVNDFQKGDIAEGYSVSREKKESFPLTVTSAQKNPTAFYLCASTLSGGPRNEQFFGPGTRLTVL.

This clone was counted a few times. The chain employs TRBV5-1 and TRBJ2-5; D is possibly TRBD2 (6 bases). Germline CDR1 SGHRS, CDR2 YFSETQ. This CDR3 contains 16 residues. The V end lost 0 bases, the J end lost 1 base, and 13 bases lay between the germline ends. CDR3 amino acids: CASSLAGDWLQETQYF. CDR3 nucleotides: TGCGCCAGCAGCTTGGCGGGGGACTGGCTCCAAGAGACCCAGTACTTC. The whole variable domain, remainder taken from reference TRBV5-1 and TRBJ2-5, is KAGVTQTPRYLIKTRGQQVTLSCSPISGHRSVSWYQQTPGQGLQFLFEYFSETQRNKGNFPGRFSGRQFSNSRSEMNVSTLELGDSALYLCASSLAGDWLQETQYFGPGTRLLVL.

The chain recombines TRBV7-9 with TRBJ1-2; a possible D gene is TRBD1 (6 bases). The CDR3 extends over 12 amino acids. V lost 5 bases and J 8 bases, leaving 12 bases between the germline ends. The germline CDR1 and CDR2 sequences are SEHNR and FQNEAQ (reference sequence). The CDR3 sequence is CASSDTGKGYTF. As DNA, the CDR3 is TGTGCCAGCAGCGACACAGGGAAGGGCTACACCTTC. The full variable domain, rest sourced from reference TRBV7-9 and TRBJ1-2, is DTGVSQNPRHKITKRGQNVTFRCDPISEHNRLYWYRQTLGQGPEFLTYFQNEAQLEKSRLLSDRFSAERPKGSFSTLEIQRTEQGDSAMYLCASSDTGKGYTFGSGTRLTVV.

J is TRBJ2-5 and V is TRBV2, with D maybe TRBD2 (5 bases). This CDR3 has 14 residues. Deletions cut 4 bases from V and 1 base from J, with 10 bases between. Germline loops: CDR1 SNHLY, CDR2 FYNNEI. The CDR3 coding sequence is TGTGCCAGCAGTGTAGTGGGGAGCCAAGAGACCCAGTACTTC. The encoded protein is CASSVVGSQETQYF.

This chain links TRBV2 with TRBJ2-7; TRBD2 matches at 14 bases. Germline CDR1 is SNHLY and CDR2 is FYNNEI. Trimming removed 6 bases from V and 4 bases from J; junction bases left unmatched: 5. The CDR3 has 15 residues. CDR3 nucleotides: TGTGCCAGCAGGGGCCGACTAGCGGGGGGGTACGAGCAGTACTTC. Protein: CASRGRLAGGYEQYF.

The chain employs TRBV27 and TRBJ2-4; D gene uncertain. Germline V gives CDR1 MNHEY, CDR2 SMNVEV (reference sequence). V was clipped by 7 bases and J by 0 bases, with 10 bases between them. This CDR3 region has 14 residues. DNA for the CDR3: TGTGCCAGCACTACCGTCCGAGCCAAAAACATTCAGTACTTC. Protein: CASTTVRAKNIQYF.

This chain uses TRBV12-5 with TRBJ2-3; a possible D gene is TRBD1 (6 bases). This CDR3 spans 14 amino acids. CDR1 LGHNT and CDR2 FRNRAP come from the germline V gene. Trimming removed 6 bases from V and 5 bases from J, with 15 bases in between. The CDR3 sequence: CASGRGLDKDTQYF. CDR3 nucleotide sequence: TGTGCTAGTGGCAGGGGCCTAGACAAAGATACGCAGTATTTT.

The rearrangement uses TRBV5-8 and TRBJ2-3; 8 nucleotides agree with TRBD2. There are 20 residues in the CDR3. Germline trimming cut 4 bases from V and 0 bases from J; bases unmatched to any gene: 19. Germline lookup yields CDR1 SGHTS and CDR2 YDEGEE. The CDR3 DNA follows: TGTGCCAGCAGCCTCCCCCCGCTCCTTATAGCGGGGCCTAGCACAGATACGCAGTATTTT. This sequence encodes CASSLPPLLIAGPSTDTQYF.

The chain carries TRBV3-1 (or the pseudogene TRBV3-2) and TRBJ2-3; 7 nucleotides match TRBD1. The CDR3 is 14 amino acids. The germline CDR1 and CDR2 sequences are LGHDT and YNNKEL (reference sequence). V shed 3 bases, J shed 3 bases, and the junction held 3 bases outside the gene matches. The CDR3 DNA is TGTGCCAGCAGCCATGGGACAGCTACAGATACGCAGTATTTT. This gives the protein CASSHGTATDTQYF.

This chain joins TRBV27 and TRBJ1-1; D possibly corresponds to TRBD1 (5 bases). The V and J ends lost 2 bases and 0 bases respectively, with 10 bases between them. From germline, CDR1 is MNHEY and CDR2 SMNVEV (reference sequence). This CDR3 spans 15 amino acids. The DNA of the CDR3 is TGTGCCAGCAGTTTAAGGGGCCCCGTGAACACTGAAGCTTTCTTT. This gives the protein CASSLRGPVNTEAFF.